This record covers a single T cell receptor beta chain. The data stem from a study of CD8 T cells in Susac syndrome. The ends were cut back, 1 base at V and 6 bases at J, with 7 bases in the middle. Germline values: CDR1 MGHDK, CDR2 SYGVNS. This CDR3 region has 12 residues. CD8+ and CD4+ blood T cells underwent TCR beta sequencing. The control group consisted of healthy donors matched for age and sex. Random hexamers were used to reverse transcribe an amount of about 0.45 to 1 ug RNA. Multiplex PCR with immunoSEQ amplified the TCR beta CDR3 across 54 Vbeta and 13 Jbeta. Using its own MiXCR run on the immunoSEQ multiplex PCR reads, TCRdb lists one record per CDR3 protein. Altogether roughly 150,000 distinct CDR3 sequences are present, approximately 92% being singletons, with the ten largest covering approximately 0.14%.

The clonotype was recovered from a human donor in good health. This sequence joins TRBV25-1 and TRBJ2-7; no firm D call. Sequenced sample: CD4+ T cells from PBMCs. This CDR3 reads CASSEWTPEQYF. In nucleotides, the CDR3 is TGTGCCAGCAGTGAATGGACCCCCGAGCAGTACTTC.